The T cell receptor (beta chain) described here comes from a study of breast tumors, draining lymph nodes, adjacent tissues. TCRdb re-derived calls from the multiplex PCR reads in MiXCR, one entry per CDR3 protein. The sample yields approximately 13,000 distinct CDR3 sequences, roughly 53% seen once. Germline assignment: CDR1 SGHVS and CDR2 FQNEAQ. V gave up 5 bases and J gave up 8 bases; unmatched junction bases: 7. The CDR3 is 15 amino acids. Study-wide findings and caveats: Data only fit, rather than demonstrated, lymph node origin of most tumor T cells. Tumor and nontumor repertoires were significantly more similar in luminal-like than in basal-like breast cancer. Compared with lymph nodes, tumors were less diverse; compared with nontumor tissue, more.

With respect to this clonotype: Its antigen is undetermined.

The sample was tumor-adjacent breast tissue. This sequence joins TRBV7-8 and TRBJ2-1, with 12 bases lining up with TRBD2. The clonotype was recovered from a female donor with breast cancer. Some clones in this sample may be carry-over from other donors' samples. The CDR3 sequence: CASSLKTSGSYEQFF. In nucleotides, the CDR3 is TGTGCCAGCAGCCTAAAGACTAGCGGGAGTTATGAGCAGTTCTTC.